The next 24 T cell receptor beta chains were all read from a single sample in a study of blood T cell repertoires in COVID-19. TCRdb's table, derived via immunoSEQ multiplex PCR, lists solely in-frame clones and lacks some. The table has about 78,000 clones, about 90% seen once; the top ten hold roughly 1%. Material: peripheral blood. Every receptor here comes from a woman between 50 and 59 years old in a cohort sampled during active COVID-19.

This chain joins TRBV27 and TRBJ2-7; unclear D gene. The CDR3 contains 13 residues. Germline loops: CDR1 MNHEY, CDR2 SMNVEV (reference sequence). The germline V and J ends were trimmed by 5 bases and 0 bases, with 8 bases remaining between them. As DNA, the CDR3 is TGTGCCAGCAGTCCACAGATCTCCTACGAGCAGTACTTC. This gives the protein CASSPQISYEQYF.

The genes are TRBV5-1 and TRBJ1-1; D unresolved. Trimming cost V 4 bases and J 0 bases, with 10 bases left between them. The CDR3 contains 14 residues. The V gene's germline CDR1 is SGHRS and CDR2 YFSETQ. The CDR3 nucleotides are TGCGCCAGCAGCATCGGGATTTTGAACACTGAAGCTTTCTTT. Encoded protein: CASSIGILNTEAFF.

The genes are TRBV19 and TRBJ1-1; no firm D call. The CDR3 consists of 13 residues. Trimming cost V 7 bases and J 3 bases, with 12 bases left between them. Germline loops: CDR1 LNHDA, CDR2 SQIVND (reference sequence). This CDR3 is CASTRVSDTEAFF. DNA of the CDR3: TGTGCCAGTACGAGGGTTTCGGACACTGAAGCTTTCTTT.

The rearrangement uses TRBV2 and TRBJ1-3, with D perhaps matching TRBD1 (5 bases). This CDR3 is 13 amino acids long. CDR1 and CDR2 from the germline V gene are SNHLY and FYNNEI. Trimming cost V 10 bases and J 0 bases, with 10 bases left between them. The chain's CDR3 is CATRGLSGNTIYF. CDR3 coding DNA: TGTGCCACCCGGGGACTCTCTGGAAACACCATATATTTT.

The V call is TRBV19, the J call TRBJ2-3; D perhaps matches TRBD2 (6 bases). Deletions cut 5 bases from V and 4 bases from J, with 16 bases between. The CDR3 sequence is 15 residues long. Germline CDR1 and CDR2: LNHDA and SQIVND (reference sequence). The CDR3 DNA is TGTGCCAGTAGTGTCGGGAGAGGGTTGCCAGATACGCAGTATTTT. This translates into CASSVGRGLPDTQYF.

The chain joins TRBV6-1 to TRBJ2-7; possibly TRBD2 for D (6 bases). Looked up from germline, CDR1 is MNHNS and CDR2 is SASEGT. This CDR3 is 15 amino acids long. V was shortened by 2 bases and J by 0 bases, with 11 bases between the two germline ends. CDR3: CASSERDWSSYEQYF. DNA for the CDR3: TGTGCCAGCAGTGAAAGGGACTGGAGCTCCTACGAGCAGTACTTC.

This clone was detected once. The V call is TRBV28, the J call TRBJ2-1; 10 positions match TRBD2. V was pared by 4 bases and J by 7 bases, with 7 bases of the junction left unmatched. CDR3 length: 15 amino acids. Per germline, CDR1 MDHEN and CDR2 SYDVKM. Here the CDR3 DNA reads TGTGCCAGCAGTTCTCCCGGGACTAGCGTGAATGAGCAGTTCTTC. Its translation: CASSSPGTSVNEQFF.

The gene calls are TRBV28 and TRBJ2-4; 8 bases agree with TRBD2. This CDR3 has 14 amino acids. With V trimmed by 7 bases and J by 2 bases, 4 bases remained unmatched. Germline CDR1 reads MDHEN; CDR2 reads SYDVKM. The CDR3 here is CASKTSGPKNIQYF. For the CDR3, the DNA is TGTGCCAGCAAAACTAGCGGTCCCAAAAACATTCAGTACTTC.

The chain recombines TRBV10-3 with TRBJ2-7, with D possibly being TRBD1 (6 bases). Germline V gene sequence: CDR1 ENHRY, CDR2 SYGVKD. The CDR3 length is 12 residues. The V gene lost 8 bases and the J gene lost 2 bases, with 10 bases spanning the gap. The CDR3 DNA reads TGTGCCATCGGCGGACAGACCTACGAGCAGTACTTC. Translating it yields CAIGGQTYEQYF.

The chain uses TRBV28 and TRBJ1-1; TRBD1 might be the D (6 bases). CDR3 size: 14 residues. Trimming cost V 5 bases and J 5 bases, with 15 bases left between them. Germline assignment: CDR1 MDHEN and CDR2 SYDVKM. CDR3 bases: TGTGCCAGCAGTACCCAGGGGCTAAGGACTGAAGCTTTCTTT. Its protein product is CASSTQGLRTEAFF.

This rearrangement joins TRBV14 to TRBJ2-7; D uncertain. The V gene lost 0 bases and the J gene lost 3 bases, with 6 bases spanning the gap. The length of the CDR3 is 13 residues. CDR1 is SGHDN, CDR2 FVKESK, per germline. The CDR3 DNA sequence: TGTGCCAGCAGCCAAGAAGAGAACTACGAGCAGTACTTC. Its translation is CASSQEENYEQYF.

V and J are TRBV7-9 and TRBJ1-4, with 8 bases lining up with TRBD1. This CDR3 region has 14 residues. Germline lookup yields CDR1 SEHNR and CDR2 FQNEAQ (reference sequence). Losses at the gene ends were 5 bases for V and 3 bases for J; bases not matched to a gene: 2. In DNA form, the CDR3 reads TGTGCCAGCAGCGGCAGGGGGCCTAATGAAAAACTGTTTTTT. It is translated as CASSGRGPNEKLFF.

The chain uses TRBV29-1 and TRBJ1-5; D gene unclear. This CDR3 is 12 amino acids long. V was shortened by 4 bases and J by 0 bases, with 4 bases between the two germline ends. Germline CDR1 SQVTM, CDR2 ANQGSEA. The CDR3 coding sequence is TGCAGCGTTGGAGTTAGCAATCAGCCCCAGCATTTT. It specifies CSVGVSNQPQHF. The full variable domain, in which reference TRBV29-1 and TRBJ1-5 provide the parts outside the CDR3, is SAVISQKPSRDICQRGTSLTIQCQVDSQVTMMFWYRQQPGQSLTLIATANQGSEATYESGFVIDKFPISRPNLTFSTLTVSNMSPEDSSIYLCSVGVSNQPQHFGDGTRLSIL.

V gene TRBV7-2 combines with J gene TRBJ2-1, with D uncertain. Trimming left V 5 bases short and J 0 bases short, with 11 bases between. CDR1 is SGHTA, CDR2 FQGNSA, per germline. The CDR3 spans 15 residues. In DNA, the CDR3 is TGTGCCAGCAGCCTCCTAGGTTCCTCCTACAATGAGCAGTTCTTC. It translates to CASSLLGSSYNEQFF. Full variable domain (missing parts from reference TRBV7-2 and TRBJ2-1): GAGVSQSPSNKVTEKGKDVELRCDPISGHTALYWYRQSLGQGLEFLIYFQGNSAPDKSGLPSDRFSAERTGGSVSTLTIQRTQQEDSAVYLCASSLLGSSYNEQFFGPGTRLTVL.

The V gene is TRBV5-4, the J gene TRBJ1-5; the D gene is possibly TRBD1 (6 bases). CDR3 length: 15 amino acids. Germline V gene sequence: CDR1 SGHNT, CDR2 YYREEE (reference sequence). Trimming took off 0 bases at V and 7 bases at J, with 14 bases between the two ends. CDR3 coding DNA: TGTGCCAGCAGCTTGGACGGGGTCCAGGGGCAGCCCCAGCATTTT. It encodes CASSLDGVQGQPQHF.

The chain couples TRBV28 to TRBJ2-5, with 10 bases that match TRBD2. This CDR3 region has 15 residues. The germline V gene has CDR1 MDHEN and CDR2 SYDVKM. Trimming cost V 5 bases and J 5 bases; bases outside gene matches: 8. The CDR3 DNA follows: TGTGCCAGCAGTCAGCTAGCGGGAGCTAGGGAGACCCAGTACTTC. This encodes CASSQLAGARETQYF. Full variable domain (rest looked up from reference TRBV28 and TRBJ2-5): DVKVTQSSRYLVKRTGEKVFLECVQDMDHENMFWYRQDPGLGLRLIYFSYDVKMKEKGDIPEGYSVSREKKERFSLILESASTNQTSMYLCASSQLAGARETQYFGPGTRLLVL.

A single count supports this clone. The genes are TRBV27 and TRBJ1-5, with D possibly TRBD1 on 6 matching bases. This CDR3 has 15 amino acids. Per the germline V gene, CDR1 is MNHEY and CDR2 is SMNVEV (reference sequence). Between the trimmed V and J ends, which lost 2 bases and 5 bases, there was a span of 13 bases. The CDR3 DNA reads as TGTGCCAGCAGTTTACAAAGCAGGGGAGATCAGCCCCAGCATTTT. This translates into CASSLQSRGDQPQHF.

This clone was counted once. The CDR3 nucleotides are TGTGCCAGCAGCCGCGACAGGGCGAGCTCTGGAAACACCATATATTTT. Translating gives CASSRDRASSGNTIYF. The V gene is TRBV5-4, the J gene TRBJ1-3, with 7 bases identical to TRBD1. Trimming at V came to 4 bases and at J to 0 bases, leaving 7 bases not matched to a gene. The CDR3 has 16 residues. The germline CDR1 and CDR2 sequences are SGHNT and YYREEE (reference sequence).

This rearrangement joins TRBV5-4 to TRBJ2-3, with TRBD2 identical over 11 bases. There are 16 residues in the CDR3. The V segment lost 0 bases and the J segment 6 bases; nucleotides outside the gene matches: 6. In germline, CDR1 is SGHNT, CDR2 YYREEE (reference sequence). The CDR3: CASSLGIAGGGDTQYF. CDR3 DNA sequence: TGTGCCAGCAGCTTGGGGATAGCGGGAGGGGGTGATACGCAGTATTTT. Full variable domain (outside the CDR3, taken from reference TRBV5-4 and TRBJ2-3): ETGVTQSPTHLIKTRGQQVTLRCSSQSGHNTVSWYQQALGQGPQFIFQYYREEENGRGNFPPRFSGLQFPNYSSELNVNALELDDSALYLCASSLGIAGGGDTQYFGPGTRLTVL.

The gene calls are TRBV7-9 and TRBJ2-1; 12 bases fit TRBD2. Germline V lookup: CDR1 SEHNR, CDR2 FQNEAQ (reference sequence). Trimming took 3 bases from V and 10 from J; bases not matched to a gene: 4. The length of the CDR3 is 14 residues. The CDR3 region has the DNA TGTGCCAGCAGCTTTTTTGGGACTAGCGGGGAGCAGTTCTTC. Amino acid sequence: CASSFFGTSGEQFF.

The rearrangement uses TRBV29-1 and TRBJ1-1; 8 positions agree with TRBD1. The CDR3 consists of 14 residues. Germline V gives CDR1 SQVTM, CDR2 ANQGSEA. V was clipped by 6 bases and J by 5 bases; unmatched bases: 11. This CDR3 is CSVKARTGRTEAFF. The CDR3 coding sequence is TGCAGCGTCAAAGCAAGGACAGGGCGGACTGAAGCTTTCTTT.

The chain recombines TRBV18 with TRBJ1-4; no firm D call. The CDR3 consists of 17 residues. Germline loops: CDR1 KGHSH, CDR2 LQKENI. V lost 1 base and J lost 2, with 14 bases in between. CDR3 amino acids: CASSPRVPGRTNEKLFF. Here the CDR3 DNA reads TGTGCCAGCTCACCACGGGTCCCGGGGAGGACTAATGAAAAACTGTTTTTT.

This clone is medium-sized within its sample. V and J are TRBV6-2 or TRBV6-3 and TRBJ2-2; TRBD1 matches at 8 bases. This CDR3 is built from 15 residues. Trimming took 6 bases from V and 3 from J; bases not matched to a gene: 6. The germline gives CDR1 MNHEY, CDR2 SVGEGT. The CDR3 nucleotides are TGTGCCAGCAGCCCCGGACAGGGAGACACCGGGGAGCTGTTTTTT. This gives the protein CASSPGQGDTGELFF.

The rearrangement joins TRBV12-1 to TRBJ2-7; TRBD2, the table's D call, lacks a check against the DNA. TRBV12-1 is a pseudogene. CDR3 length: 12 amino acids. The CDR3 nucleotides are TGTGCCAGCAGCCCCCTTCCCTACGAGCAGTACTTC. Translating gives CASSPLPYEQYF.